The 28 T cell receptor beta chains presented below share a single source sample, sequenced in a study of CD8 T cell repertoires and HIV-1 epitope variants. These receptors lack a known antigen. Clones were sequenced by immunoSEQ multiplex PCR, and TCRdb holds only the in-frame ones, with some missing. The sample yields approximately 5,300 clones, about 60% seen once. The sample consisted of cultured CD8+ T cells derived from PBMCs. The receptors originated from a male donor with HIV.

The CDR3 is CASSYAGLTEAFF. The CDR3 nucleotides are TGTGCCAGCAGTTACGCAGGGCTCACTGAAGCTTTCTTT. The V gene is TRBV28, the J gene TRBJ1-1; TRBD1 might be the D (5 bases). Germline V gene lookup returns CDR1 MDHEN and CDR2 SYDVKM. The CDR3 has 13 residues. V shed 4 bases and J shed 4 bases, with 10 bases lying between them. The full variable domain, rest sourced from reference TRBV28 and TRBJ1-1, is DVKVTQSSRYLVKRTGEKVFLECVQDMDHENMFWYRQDPGLGLRLIYFSYDVKMKEKGDIPEGYSVSREKKERFSLILESASTNQTSMYLCASSYAGLTEAFFGQGTRLTVV.

This chain uses TRBV6-1 with TRBJ2-1, with 9 bases aligning to TRBD1. Trimming cost V 6 bases and J 0 bases; bases outside gene matches: 0. Looked up from germline, CDR1 is MNHNS and CDR2 is SASEGT. This CDR3 comprises 14 residues. DNA of the CDR3: TGTGCCAGCAGGGACAGGGGCTCCTACAATGAGCAGTTCTTC. Residues: CASRDRGSYNEQFF.

V usage is TRBV6-6 and J usage is TRBJ1-2, with TRBD1 matching over 10 bases. CDR1 is MNHNY, CDR2 SVGAGI, per germline (reference sequence). The V gene end was trimmed by 2 bases and the J gene end by 3 bases; junction bases not matched to a gene: 6. This CDR3 spans 16 amino acids. The CDR3 here is CASSYGTGALHYGYTF. The CDR3 nucleotides read TGTGCCAGCAGTTACGGGACAGGGGCTCTTCACTATGGCTACACCTTC.

The chain has TRBV5-1 and TRBJ2-5; D gene uncertain. Trimming pared 2 bases from V and 1 base from J, leaving 12 bases between. CDR1 is SGHRS and CDR2 is YFSETQ in the germline V gene. The CDR3 length is 15 residues. CDR3 protein: CASSFEAAGQETQYF. The CDR3 DNA reads as TGCGCCAGCAGCTTCGAGGCGGCAGGCCAAGAGACCCAGTACTTC.

This clone was seen a handful of times. This chain uses TRBV9 with TRBJ2-2; the D is unclear. CDR3 length equals 12 residues. V was clipped by 7 bases and J by 3 bases, with 7 bases between them. Germline CDR1 reads SGDLS; CDR2 reads YYNGEE. The DNA for the CDR3 is TGTGCCAGCGGCCAAGACACCGGGGAGCTGTTTTTT. Translated, it gives CASGQDTGELFF.

The chain links TRBV27 to TRBJ1-1; perhaps TRBD1 as D (5 bases). CDR1 is MNHEY and CDR2 is SMNVEV in the germline V gene (reference sequence). V was cut by 10 bases and J by 1 base, with 22 bases left in between. The CDR3 extends over 16 amino acids. This CDR3 reads CATRGDEGPKNTEAFF. CDR3 nucleotide sequence: TGTGCCACCCGGGGTGACGAGGGGCCTAAGAACACTGAAGCTTTCTTT.

The V gene is TRBV10-2, the J gene TRBJ2-3; D is uncertain. The CDR3 is made up of 16 amino acids. Germline CDR1 and CDR2: WSHSY and SAAADI. V gave up 0 bases and J gave up 1 base, with 11 bases separating them. Here the CDR3 reads CASSESLRLGTDTQYF. Here the CDR3 DNA reads TGCGCCAGCAGTGAGTCGCTGAGACTTGGCACAGATACGCAGTATTTT.

The chain carries TRBV19 and TRBJ1-5; D is unresolved. The CDR3 consists of 16 residues. In germline, CDR1 is LNHDA, CDR2 SQIVND (reference sequence). The V gene lost 5 bases and the J gene lost 0 bases, with 14 bases spanning the gap. CDR3 loop: CASSSQEGYSNQPQHF. As DNA, the CDR3 is TGTGCCAGTAGTTCCCAGGAGGGCTATAGCAATCAGCCCCAGCATTTT.

This clone was counted only a few times. The chain is built from TRBV7-9 and TRBJ2-1; D possibly corresponds to TRBD2 (6 bases). This CDR3 spans 12 amino acids. Trimming cost V 5 bases and J 9 bases, with 11 bases left between them. The germline gives CDR1 SEHNR, CDR2 FQNEAQ (reference sequence). In DNA form, the CDR3 reads TGTGCCAGCAGCCCCACCGGGGGTGAGCAGTTCTTC. Protein: CASSPTGGEQFF.

The rearrangement joins TRBV10-1 to TRBJ1-5, with D uncertain. CDR3 length: 13 residues. Germline V gene sequence: CDR1 WNHNN, CDR2 SYGVQD (reference sequence). Deletions cut 2 bases from V and 6 bases from J, with 8 bases between. CDR3 sequence (DNA): TGCGCCAGCAGTGAGACGGGCGGTCAGCCCCAGCATTTT. As protein: CASSETGGQPQHF.

The chain employs TRBV28 and TRBJ1-4, with D hard to call. The CDR3 sequence is 16 residues long. Germline CDR1 and CDR2: MDHEN and SYDVKM. V was cut by 3 bases and J by 0 bases, with 11 bases left in between. The CDR3 region is CASSLGFMATNEKLFF. For the CDR3, the DNA is TGTGCCAGCAGTTTGGGGTTTATGGCAACTAATGAAAAACTGTTTTTT.

The chain recombines TRBV5-4 with TRBJ2-5; D uncertain. Trimming left V 2 bases short and J 2 bases short, with 10 bases between. The CDR3 totals 14 residues. The germline CDR1 and CDR2 sequences are SGHNT and YYREEE (reference sequence). CDR3 loop: CASSFLTPQETQYF. CDR3 sequence (DNA): TGTGCCAGCAGCTTCCTAACACCTCAAGAGACCCAGTACTTC.

The rearrangement links TRBV28 to TRBJ2-3; D is ambiguous. CDR1 MDHEN and CDR2 SYDVKM come from the germline V gene. The CDR3 extends over 15 amino acids. V was cut by 7 bases and J by 0 bases, with 14 bases left in between. The CDR3 is CASINEVPSTDTQYF. Here the CDR3 DNA reads TGTGCCAGCATTAACGAGGTCCCAAGCACAGATACGCAGTATTTT.

V is TRBV28 and J is TRBJ1-1, with 7 bases aligning to TRBD1. Germline values: CDR1 MDHEN, CDR2 SYDVKM. Trimming removed 3 bases from V and 1 base from J; junction bases left unmatched: 2. The CDR3 runs 14 residues. CDR3 DNA sequence: TGTGCCAGCAGTTTTACAGGGGAGAACACTGAAGCTTTCTTT. Protein product: CASSFTGENTEAFF.

The rearrangement uses TRBV9 and TRBJ2-1, with D perhaps matching TRBD2 (5 bases). Trimming removed 4 bases at V and 2 bases at J, with 16 bases between. The germline V gene encodes CDR1 SGDLS and CDR2 YYNGEE. The CDR3 sequence is 16 residues long. For the CDR3, the DNA is TGTGCCAGCAGCCCCCGTAGCGCGACCACCTACAATGAGCAGTTCTTC. Translating gives CASSPRSATTYNEQFF.

The CDR3 sequence is CASSQRSQDLNEQYF. The DNA of the CDR3 is TGCGCCAGCAGTCAGCGGAGCCAGGATTTGAACGAGCAGTACTTC. The chain recombines TRBV4-1 with TRBJ2-7, with D possibly being TRBD2 (5 bases). This CDR3 comprises 15 residues. V was clipped by 6 bases and J by 5 bases, with 20 bases between them. Germline V CDR1 and CDR2: MGHRA, YSYEKL.

The chain combines TRBV7-2 with TRBJ2-1; 8 nucleotides agree with TRBD2. The length of the CDR3 is 17 residues. The germline V gene has CDR1 SGHTA and CDR2 FQGNSA. Trimming at V came to 1 base and at J to 6 bases, leaving 11 bases not matched to a gene. CDR3 in amino acids: CASSLEPRTSWGNEQFF. DNA for the CDR3: TGTGCCAGCAGCTTAGAGCCCCGGACTAGCTGGGGCAATGAGCAGTTCTTC.

This clone was detected a few times. The chain combines TRBV6-5 with TRBJ2-2; 9 bases fit TRBD2. This CDR3 comprises 14 residues. CDR1 and CDR2 (germline): MNHEY, SVGAGI. The V gene end was trimmed by 10 bases and the J gene end by 5 bases; junction bases not matched to a gene: 8. The chain's CDR3 is CATHSGRGTGELFF. CDR3 in DNA: TGTGCCACCCATAGCGGGAGAGGTACCGGGGAGCTGTTTTTT.

The J gene is TRBJ2-5, the V gene TRBV7-8; D might be TRBD1 (6 bases). Germline V gene sequence: CDR1 SGHVS, CDR2 FQNEAQ. Trimming took off 5 bases at V and 5 bases at J, with 12 bases between the two ends. The CDR3 spans 13 residues. The CDR3 sequence is CASSRGHRETQYF. In nucleotides, the CDR3 is TGTGCCAGCAGCCGGGGACATCGGGAGACCCAGTACTTC.

The genes are TRBV7-9 and TRBJ2-3, with TRBD2 matching 11 bases. The germline V gene encodes CDR1 SEHNR and CDR2 FQNEAQ (reference sequence). The J segment lost 4 bases and the V segment lost 8 bases, leaving 14 bases of the junction unmatched. This CDR3 has 17 amino acids. The CDR3, as DNA: TGTGCCAGCGACTCCGAGACTAGCGGGGAGGAACCAGATACGCAGTATTTT. Translation gives CASDSETSGEEPDTQYF.

This chain links TRBV19 with TRBJ2-1; 9 nucleotides agree with TRBD1. This CDR3 is built from 15 residues. Looked up from germline, CDR1 is LNHDA and CDR2 is SQIVND (reference sequence). J lost 5 bases, V lost 3 bases, and 5 bases had no gene match. The CDR3 is CASSIVGQGNNEQFF. Written as DNA, the CDR3 is TGTGCCAGTAGTATCGTGGGACAGGGAAACAATGAGCAGTTCTTC.

This clone was detected only a few times. The gene calls are TRBV7-6 and TRBJ1-3, with unresolved D. CDR3 length: 18 residues. Germline V gene lookup returns CDR1 SGHVS and CDR2 FNYEAQ. Trimming cost V 1 base and J 0 bases, with 16 bases left between them. CDR3 protein: CASSLGRGQRLSGNTIYF. Here the CDR3 DNA reads TGTGCCAGCAGCTTAGGGAGAGGTCAGAGGCTCTCTGGAAACACCATATATTTT.

This clone was seen only a few times. The chain couples TRBV27 to TRBJ1-2, with 7 bases aligning to TRBD1. V was pared by 6 bases and J by 2 bases, with 6 bases of the junction left unmatched. Germline V gene lookup returns CDR1 MNHEY and CDR2 SMNVEV (reference sequence). The CDR3 totals 14 residues. As DNA, the CDR3 is TGTGCCAGCAGGCGTCAGGGGGTCAACTATGGCTACACCTTC. This sequence encodes CASRRQGVNYGYTF.

This sequence joins TRBV7-2 and TRBJ1-3, with 7 bases aligning to TRBD1. The CDR3 has 13 residues. The germline V gene has CDR1 SGHTA and CDR2 FQGNSA. J gave up 8 bases and V 2 bases, and 3 bases lay outside the gene matches. The CDR3 spells CASSLQGGDTIYF. CDR3 nucleotides: TGTGCCAGCAGCTTACAGGGGGGGGACACCATATATTTT.

The rearrangement joins TRBV18 to TRBJ2-7, with D maybe TRBD2 (6 bases). The V gene lost 3 bases and the J gene lost 2 bases, with 11 bases spanning the gap. This CDR3 is built from 14 residues. Germline V gene lookup returns CDR1 KGHSH and CDR2 LQKENI. Here the CDR3 DNA reads TGTGCCAGCTCACCTACTAGCAATCCCTACGAGCAGTACTTC. This translates into CASSPTSNPYEQYF.

The chain carries TRBV11-2 and TRBJ2-1; D is ambiguous. Trimming left V 3 bases short and J 10 bases short, with 10 bases between. Germline CDR1 reads SGHAT; CDR2 reads FQNNGV. The CDR3 is 12 residues long. The CDR3 is CASSFSGLEQFF. CDR3 coding DNA: TGTGCCAGCAGCTTTTCCGGCCTCGAGCAGTTCTTC.

J is TRBJ1-4 and V is TRBV4-1, with unresolved D. Germline CDR1 MGHRA, CDR2 YSYEKL. The V end lost 0 bases, the J end lost 8 bases, and 13 bases lay between the germline ends. The CDR3 covers 15 residues. In DNA, the CDR3 is TGCGCCAGCAGCCAAGATCATGAAGAGGGAGAAAAACTGTTTTTT. Amino acids: CASSQDHEEGEKLFF.

The CDR3 DNA reads TGTGCCAGCAGCGCAGGGGGTGACGGGGAGCTGTTTTTT. Its protein product is CASSAGGDGELFF. The chain employs TRBV9 and TRBJ2-2, with 7 bases lining up with TRBD1. After removal of 3 bases from V and 7 bases from J, the junction contained 3 bases not matched to a gene. The CDR3 loop spans 13 amino acids. CDR1 SGDLS and CDR2 YYNGEE come from the germline V gene.